This is a list of T cell receptor beta chains from one sample in a study of neurological immune-mediated disorders. TCRdb itself ran the 5' RACE reads through MiXCR, one entry per CDR3 protein. The table lists 65,000 to 95,000 distinct CDR3 sequences, around 4.6% of them singletons, with 2.2% in the top ten. Material: PBMCs. Receptor source: a woman aged 25 to 45 with multiple sclerosis. CDR3s include the opening cysteine and the closing phenylalanine or tryptophan. A D gene is named only where the DNA matches it firmly. Size is omitted from some rows. Given values are once, few, many or a class for expanded clones.

v_call,clone_size,d_call,j_call,cdr3_nt,cdr3_aa
TRBV12-3/TRBV12-4,NA,NA,TRBJ1-5,TGTGCCAGCAGCATGGGAAGGGGCCATAGCAATAAGACCCAGAATTTT,CASSMGRGHSNKTQNF
TRBV15,few,TRBD1,TRBJ2-4,TGTGCCACCAGCAGAGAGATTCAGGGGGCGACCAAAAACATTCAGTACTTC,CATSREIQGATKNIQYF
TRBV20-1,many,TRBD1,TRBJ1-5,TGCAGTGCAGCCGACAGGGGGAATCAGCCCCAGCATTTT,CSAADRGNQPQHF
TRBV7-6,few,NA,TRBJ2-7,TGTGCCAGCAGCCGAACAACGGGACTTAGCTCCTACGAGCAGTACTTC,CASSRTTGLSSYEQYF
TRBV9,many,TRBD1,TRBJ2-1,TGTGCCAGCAGCGTGGGACAGGTATCCTACAATGAGCAGTTCTTC,CASSVGQVSYNEQFF
TRBV4-1,many,NA,TRBJ1-5,TGCGCCAGCAGCCAAGAATTGGGGTGGAGTGTTAGCAATCAGCCCCAGCATTTT,CASSQELGWSVSNQPQHF
TRBV20-1,NA,NA,TRBJ2-1,TGCAGTGCTAGAGTAGGCAATGAGCAGTTCTTC,CSARVGNEQFF
TRBV12-3/TRBV12-4,many,NA,TRBJ2-5,TGTGCCAGCAGTTTGTGGGGAGAAGAGACCCAGTACTTC,CASSLWGEETQYF
TRBV5-1,medium-sized,NA,TRBJ1-1,TGCGCCAGCAGCCCCATGCTGGTAGGGGGGAACACTGAAGCTTTCTTT,CASSPMLVGGNTEAFF
TRBV20-1,many,NA,TRBJ2-5,TGCAGTGCCCGGGATTGGCGGCAAGAGACCCAGTACTTC,CSARDWRQETQYF
TRBV7-9,many,NA,TRBJ1-2,TGTGCCAGCAGTACGACAGTGTATGGCTACACCTTC,CASSTTVYGYTF
TRBV20-1,many,NA,TRBJ1-5,TGCAGTGCTAGCCCGAAGGGCGGGGTCTATAGCAATCAGCCCCAGCATTTT,CSASPKGGVYSNQPQHF
TRBV20-1,many,NA,TRBJ2-2,TGCAGTGCTAGAGACCACGGGGAGCTGTTTTTT,CSARDHGELFF
TRBV5-1,many,NA,TRBJ2-2,TGCGCCAGCCGAACCTTACTGGGGTACGGGGAGCTGTTTTTT,CASRTLLGYGELFF
TRBV6-5,many,TRBD1,TRBJ2-3,TGTGCCAGGGAACCCCGGGACAGGGGTTTGACGGGCACAGATACGCAGTATTTT,CAREPRDRGLTGTDTQYF
TRBV5-1,many,NA,TRBJ2-3,TGCGCCAGCAGCCCCCCCACAGATACGCAGTATTTT,CASSPPTDTQYF
TRBV5-1,many,NA,TRBJ2-3,TGCGCCAGCAGCTTGCGCGGGTTAGGGACAGATACGCAGTATTTT,CASSLRGLGTDTQYF
TRBV10-3,many,NA,TRBJ2-1,TGTGCCATCAGTGAAGGAGACGGCTCCTACAATGAGCAGTTCTTC,CAISEGDGSYNEQFF
TRBV15,NA,NA,TRBJ2-5,TGTGCCACCAAAAACACTGGCTCGTCCCGTTACCAAGAGACCCAGTACTTC,CATKNTGSSRYQETQYF
TRBV10-1,NA,TRBD1,TRBJ2-4,TGCGCCAGCAGCTCCGGGACAGGAGGAGTTTTAGCCAAAAACATTCAGTACTTC,CASSSGTGGVLAKNIQYF
TRBV24-1,many,TRBD2,TRBJ2-5,TGTGCCACCGGAAAATCCGGACTAGCAGGAGAGACCCAGTACTTC,CATGKSGLAGETQYF
TRBV20-1,many,TRBD2,TRBJ2-1,TGCAGTATCGAGCGGGAGGGACCCTACAATGAGCAGTTCTTC,CSIEREGPYNEQFF
TRBV6-5,many,TRBD2,TRBJ2-1,TGTGCCAGCAGCACCTCTGGGCGGGAGGGTGAGCAGTTCTTC,CASSTSGREGEQFF
TRBV5-1,many,NA,TRBJ1-6,TGCGCCAGCAGTAGAGAAGCTGATGGGTCACCCCTCCACTTT,CASSREADGSPLHF
TRBV20-1,few,NA,TRBJ2-1,TGCAGTGCTAGAGATCTCCGCAGGGCGGCCTACAATGAGCAGTTCTTC,CSARDLRRAAYNEQFF
TRBV7-8,many,NA,TRBJ2-2,TGTGCCAGCACTCCGATTCGGGCTGGATTGAACACCGGGGAGCTGTTTTTT,CASTPIRAGLNTGELFF
TRBV15,few,NA,TRBJ2-5,TGTGCCACCAGCAGAGCCGCCGGGTATCCAGAGACCCAGTACTTC,CATSRAAGYPETQYF
TRBV20-1,many,NA,TRBJ2-1,TGCAGTGCTAGCTTCGAGCCGGGAGCGTACAATGAGCAGTTCTTC,CSASFEPGAYNEQFF
TRBV7-9,medium-sized,NA,TRBJ1-1,TGTGCCAGCAGCTTTCTACCGGGGGCCGTCGAAGACACTGAAGCTTTCTTT,CASSFLPGAVEDTEAFF
TRBV5-1,many,NA,TRBJ2-5,TGCGCCAGCCTGTTCCTAGCTCGAGAGACCCAGTACTTC,CASLFLARETQYF
TRBV5-8,many,NA,TRBJ1-2,TGTGCCAGCAGCGGGCTTGACCGCCACTATGGCTACACCTTC,CASSGLDRHYGYTF
TRBV20-1,many,NA,TRBJ2-5,TGCAGTGCTAGAGATGCGGGGCTTCAAGAGACCCAGTACTTC,CSARDAGLQETQYF
TRBV5-1,many,NA,TRBJ1-2,TGCGCCAGCAGCTTGGTATCTGGGGGGGCGGCCTACTATGGCTACACCTTC,CASSLVSGGAAYYGYTF
TRBV5-5,few,TRBD1,TRBJ1-2,TGTGCCAGCAGCTCGCGGGACAGGAAGGTCTATGGCTACACCTTC,CASSSRDRKVYGYTF
TRBV3-1,many,TRBD1,TRBJ1-1,TGTGCCAGCAGCAAAGACAGGGTCCTAGCTGAAGCTTTCTTT,CASSKDRVLAEAFF
TRBV2,many,NA,TRBJ1-1,TGTGCCAGCAGTGAACAAGGGCTTGAAGCTTTCTTT,CASSEQGLEAFF
TRBV7-8,many,TRBD1,TRBJ2-1,TGTGCCAGCAGCCTCGCGGGACAGGGGGACAATGAGCAGTTCTTC,CASSLAGQGDNEQFF
TRBV20-1,many,NA,TRBJ1-1,TGCAGTGCTACCCGGCAGCTGAACACTGAAGCTTTCTTT,CSATRQLNTEAFF
TRBV20-1,many,TRBD2,TRBJ2-3,TGCAGTGCTAGTCTCGGACTAGCGGTTTTTAGCACAGATACGCAGTATTTT,CSASLGLAVFSTDTQYF
TRBV7-9,many,NA,TRBJ2-1,TGTGCCAGCAGCTTGGGGGCTAGCCTGGATGAGCAGTTCTTC,CASSLGASLDEQFF
TRBV6-6,many,NA,TRBJ1-2,TGTGCCAGCAGTTACCCCAACAGGGACAATGGCTACACCTTC,CASSYPNRDNGYTF
TRBV20-1,many,NA,TRBJ2-1,TGCAGTGTCCGGGACTGGGCCAACAATGAGCAGTTCTTC,CSVRDWANNEQFF
TRBV10-3,many,NA,TRBJ1-2,TGTGCCATCAGTGAGTCGGGTGGTAACTATGGCTACACCTTC,CAISESGGNYGYTF
TRBV3-1,many,NA,TRBJ1-2,TGTGCCAGCAGCCAAGACTGGGACACAGCGTCGAATGGCTACACCTTC,CASSQDWDTASNGYTF
TRBV5-1,many,TRBD2,TRBJ2-3,TGCGCCAGCAGCCCTAGCGGGGGATACACAGATACGCAGTATTTT,CASSPSGGYTDTQYF
TRBV5-1,many,TRBD2,TRBJ2-1,TGCGCCAGCAGCCCCAGTGTCACCGGGACTAGCGGCAATGAGCAGTTCTTC,CASSPSVTGTSGNEQFF
TRBV20-1,many,NA,TRBJ2-3,TGCAGTGCGGACTTGGGGGGCGCAGGGGCAGATACGCAGTATTTT,CSADLGGAGADTQYF
TRBV12-3/TRBV12-4,few,NA,TRBJ1-4,TGTGCCAGCAGATTCGGAACAACTAATGAAAAACTGTTTTTT,CASRFGTTNEKLFF
TRBV20-1,few,TRBD2,TRBJ2-3,TGCAGTGCCGTAGCGGGGTTTGGATTTAGCACAGATACGCAGTATTTT,CSAVAGFGFSTDTQYF
TRBV29-1,few,NA,TRBJ1-2,TGCAGCGTTGGCTTCCCCTTAAGACGGGATTATGGCTACACCTTC,CSVGFPLRRDYGYTF